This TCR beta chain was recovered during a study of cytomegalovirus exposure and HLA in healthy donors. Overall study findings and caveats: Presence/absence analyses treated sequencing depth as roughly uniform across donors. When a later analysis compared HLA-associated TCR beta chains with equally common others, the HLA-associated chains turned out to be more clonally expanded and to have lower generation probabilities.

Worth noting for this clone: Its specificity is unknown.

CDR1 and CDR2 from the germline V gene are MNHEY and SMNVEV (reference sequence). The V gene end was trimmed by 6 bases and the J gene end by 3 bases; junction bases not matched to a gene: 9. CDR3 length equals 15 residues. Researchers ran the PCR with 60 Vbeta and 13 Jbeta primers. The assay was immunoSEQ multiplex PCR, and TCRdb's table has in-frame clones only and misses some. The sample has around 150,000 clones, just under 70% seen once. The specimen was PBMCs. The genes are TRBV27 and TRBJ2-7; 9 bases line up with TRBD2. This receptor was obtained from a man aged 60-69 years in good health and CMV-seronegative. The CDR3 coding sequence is TGTGCCAGCAGATATAGCGGGAGCGATTTCTACGAGCAGTACTTC. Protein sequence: CASRYSGSDFYEQYF.